This T cell receptor beta chain was sequenced in a study of blood T cells in healthy people across ages. The V end lost 2 bases, the J end lost 3 bases, and 7 bases lay between the germline ends. CDR3 length equals 13 residues. Alongside a J-beta primer mix, a sample-barcoded 5' primer served in a second PCR lasting about 6 to 12 cycles. TCRdb passed the 5' RACE reads through MiXCR, listing each CDR3 protein once. This sample carries approximately 800,000 distinct CDR3 sequences, under 30% of them seen once, and the ten largest clones take 3%. This clonotype was detected a few times. As yet, its antigen is unknown. Study findings and constraints: PBMCs were not sorted, which prevented a conclusive comparison of naive versus antigen-experienced cells.

The same data also contributed to another study, on T cells of mothers and their children. That work states: Every mother produced more than 8.5 million TCR beta CDR3 reads, whereas every child provided roughly 3 million. Similar thymic selection effects on TCR recombination output appear in pairs, both related and unrelated.

This receptor was taken from a boy younger than 18 in good health. Material for sequencing was blood. This sequence joins TRBV12-3 or TRBV12-4 and TRBJ1-2; D remains ambiguous. CDR3 sequence (DNA): TGTGCCAGCAGTTTACGGGCTGACTATGGCTACACCTTC. Translation: CASSLRADYGYTF.